These 20 T cell receptor beta chains were sequenced from one sample in a study of shared clonotypes between healthy human individuals. Assay used: immunoSEQ multiplex PCR; TCRdb lists only in-frame clones, some missing. The sample shows about a million clones, 60% to 80% of them seen only once. Specimen: memory CD4+ T cells sorted from blood. As for subset: CD45RA-negative fraction. These receptors were collected from a man in his late teens or twenties in good health.

This chain joins TRBV30 and TRBJ2-7, with a weak D call TRBD2 (5 bases). Germline CDR1 and CDR2: GTSNPN and SVGIG (reference sequence). The V and J ends lost 4 bases and 3 bases respectively, with 10 bases between them. This CDR3 region has 12 residues. DNA for the CDR3: TGTGCCTGGACACCCGGGATCTACGAGCAGTACTTC. This codes for CAWTPGIYEQYF.

CDR3 DNA sequence: TGTGCCAGCTCACCGTCGAGGGTTGGAGGCAATAATGAAAAACTGTTTTTT. It specifies CASSPSRVGGNNEKLFF. The J gene is TRBJ1-4, the V gene TRBV18; D gene unclear. Germline CDR1 and CDR2: KGHSH and LQKENI. Trimming stripped 3 bases from V and 4 bases from J, with 18 bases between. The CDR3 length is 17 residues.

This clone turned up a few times. V and J are TRBV30 and TRBJ1-6, with D possibly being TRBD1 (5 bases). Germline CDR1 and CDR2: GTSNPN and SVGIG (reference sequence). V was clipped by 7 bases and J by 6 bases, with 16 bases between them. This CDR3 has 14 residues. CDR3 DNA: TGTGCCTTCGCCGCGGGACGGAGTAATTCACCCCTCCACTTT. This gives the protein CAFAAGRSNSPLHF.

This rearrangement joins TRBV30 to TRBJ2-7; the D gene is possibly TRBD1 (6 bases). V was clipped by 5 bases and J by 4 bases, with 12 bases between them. Looked up from germline, CDR1 is GTSNPN and CDR2 is SVGIG (reference sequence). The CDR3 length is 12 residues. DNA for the CDR3: TGTGCCTGGGGCACACAGGGTTACGAGCAGTACTTC. This codes for CAWGTQGYEQYF.

The V call is TRBV5-1, the J call TRBJ1-6, with a tentative D call TRBD1 (6 bases). Germline CDR1 SGHRS, CDR2 YFSETQ. The CDR3 has 17 amino acids. Trimming left V 0 bases short and J 9 bases short, with 19 bases between. Written as DNA, the CDR3 is TGCGCCAGCAGCTTGGCGGGACAAGGAAGGATGGGTTCACCCCTCCACTTT. Protein product: CASSLAGQGRMGSPLHF.

The sample holds many counts of this clone. This chain connects TRBV28 to TRBJ2-7, with 7 bases aligning to TRBD1. The germline gives CDR1 MDHEN, CDR2 SYDVKM. V was pared by 3 bases and J by 1 base, with 6 bases of the junction left unmatched. This CDR3 is 15 amino acids long. CDR3 nucleotides: TGTGCCAGCAGTTTTTCGACAGGGTTTTCCTACGAGCAGTACTTC. This encodes CASSFSTGFSYEQYF.

This clone was recorded once. The J gene is TRBJ2-7, the V gene TRBV13, with 9 bases identical to TRBD1. The V and J ends lost 2 bases and 5 bases, in that order; junction bases with no gene match: 10. The V gene's germline CDR1 is PRHDT and CDR2 FYEKMQ (reference sequence). This CDR3 has 16 amino acids. The CDR3 DNA sequence: TGTGCCAGCAGCTTAAAGGGTGGGACAGGGTCTAACGAGCAGTACTTC. Its protein product is CASSLKGGTGSNEQYF. The whole variable domain, filled in from reference TRBV13 and TRBJ2-7, reads AAGVIQSPRHLIKEKRETATLKCYPIPRHDTVYWYQQGPGQDPQFLISFYEKMQSDKGSIPDRFSAQQFSDYHSELNMSSLELGDSALYFCASSLKGGTGSNEQYFGPGTRLTVT.

V and J are TRBV6-1 and TRBJ2-1; 7 bases map to TRBD1. Germline lookup yields CDR1 MNHNS and CDR2 SASEGT. V shed 5 bases and J 4 bases; nucleotides not matched to a gene: 8. This CDR3 is built from 15 residues. Written as DNA, the CDR3 is TGTGCCAGCAGTACCGGACCGGGACAGTACAATGAGCAGTTCTTC. Translating it yields CASSTGPGQYNEQFF.

Regarding this clone: The sample contains more than one DNA sequence encoding this CDR3. This rearrangement joins TRBV5-1 to TRBJ1-2; no clear D. V lost 0 bases and J 2 bases, leaving 5 bases between the germline ends. Germline V lookup: CDR1 SGHRS, CDR2 YFSETQ. The CDR3 extends over 13 amino acids. In nucleotides, the CDR3 is TGCGCCAGCAGCTTGGGGGAAAACTATGGCTACACCTTC. It is translated as CASSLGENYGYTF.

Many counts were recorded for this clone. The chain couples TRBV5-1 to TRBJ2-3, with 11 bases matching TRBD2. The V and J ends lost 4 bases and 2 bases, in that order; junction bases with no gene match: 6. This CDR3 comprises 16 residues. CDR1 and CDR2 (germline): SGHRS, YFSETQ. The CDR3, as DNA: TGCGCCAGCAGCACCCTAGCGGGGGGCTCCACAGATACGCAGTATTTT. Its translation is CASSTLAGGSTDTQYF.

This clone has just one count. The chain joins TRBV4-1 to TRBJ2-1; D gene unclear. The CDR3 runs 16 residues. V was cut by 4 bases and J by 0 bases, with 13 bases left in between. The V gene's germline CDR1 is MGHRA and CDR2 YSYEKL. The CDR3 nucleotides are TGCGCCAGCAGCCTTTTTCCGGGCGCCTCCTACAATGAGCAGTTCTTC. This translates into CASSLFPGASYNEQFF.

The J gene is TRBJ2-1, the V gene TRBV9; 9 bases map to TRBD2. The CDR3 runs to 18 residues. The germline V gene encodes CDR1 SGDLS and CDR2 YYNGEE. With V trimmed by 4 bases and J by 1 base, 12 bases remained unmatched. For the CDR3, the DNA is TGTGCCAGCAGCCCCCGAGGGAATAGCGGGAGTTCCTACAATGAGCAGTTCTTC. Translating gives CASSPRGNSGSSYNEQFF. Full variable domain (outside the CDR3, taken from reference TRBV9 and TRBJ2-1): DSGVTQTPKHLITATGQRVTLRCSPRSGDLSVYWYQQSLDQGLQFLIQYYNGEERAKGNILERFSAQQFPDLHSELNLSSLELGDSALYFCASSPRGNSGSSYNEQFFGPGTRLTVL.

The chain employs TRBV19 and TRBJ2-7; maybe TRBD2 (5 bases). Germline V CDR1 and CDR2: LNHDA, SQIVND (reference sequence). The CDR3 runs 15 residues. The V gene lost 0 bases and the J gene lost 7 bases, with 16 bases spanning the gap. The CDR3 nucleotides are TGTGCCAGTAGTATAGATCATTCGATAGCGAGGGAGCAGTACTTC. This gives the protein CASSIDHSIAREQYF.

The CDR3 loop is CASSQEMGLGYNEQFF. CDR3 coding DNA: TGCGCCAGCAGCCAAGAGATGGGACTAGGCTACAATGAGCAGTTCTTC. The chain joins TRBV4-3 to TRBJ2-1; TRBD2 aligns across 8 bases. The junction had 4 bases not matched to a gene; V was cut back by 0 bases and J by 3 bases. Germline CDR1 reads LGHNA; CDR2 reads YSLEER. The CDR3 runs 16 residues.

V usage is TRBV9 and J usage is TRBJ2-5; 8 bases fit TRBD1. With V trimmed by 3 bases and J by 7 bases, 14 bases remained unmatched. CDR3 length: 16 amino acids. Looked up from germline, CDR1 is SGDLS and CDR2 is YYNGEE. The CDR3 DNA sequence: TGTGCCAGCAGCGCCTCCGGACAGGGCGGCCCCAGGACCCAGTACTTC. Its translation: CASSASGQGGPRTQYF. The complete variable domain, with remaining parts taken from reference TRBV9 and TRBJ2-5, reads DSGVTQTPKHLITATGQRVTLRCSPRSGDLSVYWYQQSLDQGLQFLIQYYNGEERAKGNILERFSAQQFPDLHSELNLSSLELGDSALYFCASSASGQGGPRTQYFGPGTRLLVL.

Comments on this clone: Within the sample, other DNA sequences also encode this same CDR3. CDR3 region: CASSPGQGGTGELFF. CDR3 in DNA: TGTGCCAGCTCACCCGGACAGGGCGGCACCGGGGAGCTGTTTTTT. V is TRBV18 and J is TRBJ2-2, with 8 bases fitting TRBD1. Trimming at V came to 3 bases and at J to 4 bases, leaving 4 bases not matched to a gene. This CDR3 has 15 amino acids. Germline V lookup: CDR1 KGHSH, CDR2 LQKENI.

This CDR3 is CASSQEASGGAGGELFF. CDR3 DNA: TGCGCCAGCAGCCAAGAGGCTAGCGGGGGGGCTGGCGGGGAGCTGTTTTTT. The gene calls are TRBV4-1 and TRBJ2-2; TRBD2 matches 12 bases. This CDR3 is built from 17 residues. The germline V gene encodes CDR1 MGHRA and CDR2 YSYEKL. With V trimmed by 0 bases and J by 7 bases, 6 bases remained unmatched.

With respect to this clone: Other nucleotide sequences in the sample specify the same CDR3. The chain couples TRBV5-1 to TRBJ2-7, with D possibly TRBD1 on 6 matching bases. CDR3 size: 14 residues. V lost 0 bases to trimming and J lost 4 bases, with 11 bases between them. CDR1 SGHRS and CDR2 YFSETQ come from the germline V gene. CDR3 nucleotide sequence: TGCGCCAGCAGCTTGGCAGGGGTTGGTTACGAGCAGTACTTC. Its translation is CASSLAGVGYEQYF. Full variable domain (missing parts from reference TRBV5-1 and TRBJ2-7): KAGVTQTPRYLIKTRGQQVTLSCSPISGHRSVSWYQQTPGQGLQFLFEYFSETQRNKGNFPGRFSGRQFSNSRSEMNVSTLELGDSALYLCASSLAGVGYEQYFGPGTRLTVT.

This clone has only one observation. This chain links TRBV5-6 with TRBJ1-3; possible D gene TRBD1, 5 bases. Trimming cost V 0 bases and J 4 bases, with 11 bases left between them. Germline V gene data show CDR1 as SGHDT and CDR2 as YYEEEE. The CDR3 covers 15 residues. CDR3 loop: CASSLEGNGGNTIYF. The CDR3 DNA is TGTGCCAGCAGCTTGGAGGGGAATGGCGGAAACACCATATATTTT.

The table lists this clone with a few counts. The chain combines TRBV6-6 with TRBJ2-3; 7 bases are shared with TRBD2. The CDR3 is 15 residues long. V lost 4 bases to trimming and J lost 1 base; unmatched junction nucleotides: 5. Germline V gives CDR1 MNHNY, CDR2 SVGAGI (reference sequence). This CDR3 reads CASSLQRGGTDTQYF. The CDR3 DNA reads TGTGCCAGCAGTTTACAGCGGGGCGGCACAGATACGCAGTATTTT.